This TCR beta chain derives from a study of blood T cell repertoires in COVID-19. The overall study: From T cells, B-cell-depleted T cells, or PBMCs came the material, which was cDNA or gDNA.

This CDR3 is 16 amino acids long. Germline V CDR1 and CDR2: MNHNS, SASEGT. V lost 3 bases, J lost 2 bases, and 7 bases stayed unmatched. TCRdb keeps only in-frame clones here, not all; method: immunoSEQ multiplex PCR. The table has a few hundred thousand clones, around 87% seen once. Assignment of participants to cohorts was predicated upon participant-reported clinical history. The rearrangement uses TRBV6-1 and TRBJ1-3; TRBD1 agrees at 7 bases. Sequencing was carried out using PBMCs or T cells enriched from blood (not recorded which). The source is a woman aged 18-29 years with acute COVID-19. The CDR3 DNA follows: TGTGCCAGCAGTGAGGCTTGGGACAGAACTGGAAACACCATATATTTT. It specifies CASSEAWDRTGNTIYF.